These 8 T cell receptor beta chains were all obtained from the same sample, sequenced in a study of T cells expressing NK-cell markers. TCRdb re-analyzed the 5' RACE reads; it lists each CDR3 protein once, without DNA. Seen in this sample are under 200,000 distinct CDR3 sequences; the ten most common clones hold around a sixth. Specimen: blood T cells: a sorted CD56 or NKG2C T cell subset, CD4+ or CD8+ T cells, or bulk PBMC T cells (not recorded which). The origin of the receptors is a woman aged 18 to 75 in good health.

The chain's CDR3 is CASSSGLAGRNEQFF. V gene TRBV28 combines with J gene TRBJ2-1; TCRdb's D call of TRBD2 is untestable without DNA. This CDR3 has 15 amino acids. Germline CDR1 is MDHEN and CDR2 is SYDVKM.

The V call is TRBV5-1, the J call TRBJ1-2; TCRdb names TRBD1, which stays unverified in the absence of DNA. Germline CDR1 reads SGHRS; CDR2 reads YFSETQ. This CDR3 has 17 amino acids. This CDR3 is CASSPSGTGTTVAGYTF.

The genes are TRBV5-1 and TRBJ1-4; TCRdb's D gene call, TRBD1, goes unchecked for lack of DNA. The CDR3 is 17 amino acids. Germline CDR1 and CDR2: SGHRS and YFSETQ. CDR3 residues: CASSLLGTPKSGEKLFF.

The chain combines TRBV7-8 with TRBJ2-4. The germline V gene has CDR1 SGHVS and CDR2 FQNEAQ. This CDR3 has 13 residues. Here the CDR3 reads CASSLGGESIQYF.

The rearrangement links TRBV28 to TRBJ2-7; TCRdb reports TRBD1, a call that lacks DNA to check it against. Germline CDR1 MDHEN, CDR2 SYDVKM. CDR3 length equals 16 residues. The CDR3 region is CASSLSPGQAAYEQYF.

The chain employs TRBV6-1 and TRBJ2-1; with no DNA, the TCRdb D assignment of TRBD1 cannot be verified. The CDR3 is 15 amino acids. CDR1 is MNHNS, CDR2 SASEGT, per germline. The CDR3 is CASTPQGFLNNEQFF.

The chain uses TRBV21-1 and TRBJ2-7; TCRdb proposes TRBD2, but this gene call is untestable without DNA. TRBV21-1 is designated a pseudogene. There are 12 residues in the CDR3. The CDR3 protein is CASTLLANEQYF.

The chain combines TRBV29-1 with TRBJ1-1; the D call of TRBD1 rests on TCRdb alone, since no DNA is present to check it. Germline V gene lookup returns CDR1 SQVTM and CDR2 ANQGSEA. This CDR3 is built from 14 residues. CDR3 amino acids: CSATQGALNTEAFF. The variable domain in full, completed from reference TRBV29-1 and TRBJ1-1, reads SAVISQKPSRDICQRGTSLTIQCQVDSQVTMMFWYRQQPGQSLTLIATANQGSEATYESGFVIDKFPISRPNLTFSTLTVSNMSPEDSSIYLCSATQGALNTEAFFGQGTRLTVV.